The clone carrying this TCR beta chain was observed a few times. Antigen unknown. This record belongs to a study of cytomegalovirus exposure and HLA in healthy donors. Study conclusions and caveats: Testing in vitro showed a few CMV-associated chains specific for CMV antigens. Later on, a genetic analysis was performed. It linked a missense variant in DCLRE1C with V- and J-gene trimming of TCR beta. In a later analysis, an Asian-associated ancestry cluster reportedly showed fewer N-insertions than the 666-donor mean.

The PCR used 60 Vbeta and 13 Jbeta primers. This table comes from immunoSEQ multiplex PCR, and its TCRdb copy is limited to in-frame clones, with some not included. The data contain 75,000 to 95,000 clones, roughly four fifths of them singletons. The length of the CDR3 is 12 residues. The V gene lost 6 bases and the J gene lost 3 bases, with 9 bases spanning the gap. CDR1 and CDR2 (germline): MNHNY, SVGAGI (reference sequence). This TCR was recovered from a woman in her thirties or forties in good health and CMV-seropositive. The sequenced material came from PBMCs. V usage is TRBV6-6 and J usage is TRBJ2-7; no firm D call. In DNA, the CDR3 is TGTGCCAGCAGGGGTAGCTTCTACGAGCAGTACTTC. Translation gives CASRGSFYEQYF.